Following are 17 T cell receptor beta chains from one sample sequenced in a study of shared clonotypes between healthy human individuals. The method was immunoSEQ multiplex PCR; TCRdb's version includes in-frame clones alone and lacks a portion of them. The sample has approximately 740,000 clones, approximately 92% seen once. CD8 cells classed as naive were CD45RO-negative and positively selected for CCR7, excluding terminally differentiated effector memory CD45RA+ cells. Source material: naive CD8+ T cells sorted from blood. These receptor sequences come from a man aged 30 to 45 in good health.

The V and J genes are TRBV4-1 and TRBJ1-2; possible D gene TRBD1, 5 bases. Germline CDR1 MGHRA, CDR2 YSYEKL. V shed 0 bases and J shed 0 bases, with 14 bases lying between them. This CDR3 spans 17 amino acids. CDR3 region: CASSQDWRGATNYGYTF. The CDR3 nucleotides read TGCGCCAGCAGCCAAGATTGGAGAGGGGCGACTAACTATGGCTACACCTTC.

V and J are TRBV28 and TRBJ2-7; D remains unclear. The germline gives CDR1 MDHEN, CDR2 SYDVKM. The CDR3 runs 16 residues. Trimming cost V 3 bases and J 4 bases, with 19 bases left between them. The CDR3 loop reads CASSLVSISLTYEQYF. In nucleotides, the CDR3 is TGTGCCAGCAGTTTGGTGTCAATATCCCTAACATACGAGCAGTACTTC. Supplemented by reference TRBV28 and TRBJ2-7, the full variable domain reads DVKVTQSSRYLVKRTGEKVFLECVQDMDHENMFWYRQDPGLGLRLIYFSYDVKMKEKGDIPEGYSVSREKKERFSLILESASTNQTSMYLCASSLVSISLTYEQYFGPGTRLTVT.

The chain combines TRBV27 with TRBJ2-7, with 7 bases that match TRBD1. CDR3 length: 16 amino acids. Germline CDR1 reads MNHEY; CDR2 reads SMNVEV (reference sequence). The V and J ends lost 3 bases and 4 bases, in that order; junction bases with no gene match: 12. DNA of the CDR3: TGTGCCAGCAGTTTTTACCCGGGACAGCATCCATACGAGCAGTACTTC. This translates into CASSFYPGQHPYEQYF.

The chain joins TRBV6-5 to TRBJ2-7; D is perhaps TRBD1 or TRBD2 (7 bases each). The CDR3 length is 14 residues. The germline V gene encodes CDR1 MNHEY and CDR2 SVGAGI. V lost 8 bases to trimming and J lost 5 bases, with 19 bases between them. The CDR3 sequence is CASLTREGADEQYF. The CDR3 DNA reads TGTGCCAGCCTCACTAGGGAGGGGGCCGACGAGCAGTACTTC.

The chain couples TRBV7-9 to TRBJ2-3; D is unclear. The CDR3 consists of 15 residues. V lost 6 bases and J lost 0, with 13 bases in between. Germline CDR1 and CDR2: SEHNR and FQNEAQ (reference sequence). The CDR3 loop reads CASSYYVASTDTQYF. The CDR3 nucleotides read TGTGCCAGCAGTTACTACGTAGCTAGCACAGATACGCAGTATTTT.

The V and J genes are TRBV7-2 and TRBJ1-1, with 9 bases identical to TRBD1. Germline-derived CDR1 and CDR2 are SGHTA and FQGNSA. V was pared by 5 bases and J by 0 bases, with 10 bases of the junction left unmatched. The CDR3 has 17 residues. The CDR3 reads CASSLQGARSMNTEAFF. Written as DNA, the CDR3 is TGTGCCAGCAGCCTACAGGGGGCGCGGTCGATGAACACTGAAGCTTTCTTT. Together with reference TRBV7-2 and TRBJ1-1, the CDR3 gives the full variable domain: GAGVSQSPSNKVTEKGKDVELRCDPISGHTALYWYRQSLGQGLEFLIYFQGNSAPDKSGLPSDRFSAERTGGSVSTLTIQRTQQEDSAVYLCASSLQGARSMNTEAFFGQGTRLTVV.

In this sample, this clone turned up once. The chain recombines TRBV10-1 with TRBJ2-3; D remains unclear. From germline, CDR1 is WNHNN and CDR2 SYGVQD (reference sequence). Trimming took 0 bases from V and 0 from J, leaving 10 bases between them. The CDR3 totals 16 residues. CDR3 in amino acids: CASSESILESTDTQYF. The CDR3 DNA reads as TGCGCCAGCAGTGAGTCGATCCTAGAGAGCACAGATACGCAGTATTTT.

The rearrangement links TRBV7-3 to TRBJ2-3; 7 bases agree with TRBD2. There are 12 residues in the CDR3. The J segment lost 10 bases and the V segment lost 2 bases, leaving 3 bases of the junction unmatched. Germline values: CDR1 SGHTA, CDR2 FQGTGA. CDR3 coding DNA: TGTGCCAGCAGCTTACGCGGGAGTGCGCAGTATTTT. Translating gives CASSLRGSAQYF.

V usage is TRBV19 and J usage is TRBJ2-2, with 10 bases lining up with TRBD2. V shed 0 bases and J 5 bases; nucleotides not matched to a gene: 9. CDR3 size: 18 residues. Germline V lookup: CDR1 LNHDA, CDR2 SQIVND (reference sequence). CDR3 sequence: CASSIDGGLAAITGELFF. CDR3 sequence (DNA): TGTGCCAGTAGTATAGATGGCGGACTAGCGGCAATTACCGGGGAGCTGTTTTTT. Using reference TRBV19 and TRBJ2-2 for the parts outside the CDR3, the full variable domain is DGGITQSPKYLFRKEGQNVTLSCEQNLNHDAMYWYRQDPGQGLRLIYYSQIVNDFQKGDIAEGYSVSREKKESFPLTVTSAQKNPTAFYLCASSIDGGLAAITGELFFGEGSRLTVL.

The chain couples TRBV7-8 to TRBJ1-3, with 7 positions matching TRBD1. Losses at the gene ends were 2 bases for V and 2 bases for J; bases not matched to a gene: 9. Germline V gene data show CDR1 as SGHVS and CDR2 as FQNEAQ. The CDR3 runs to 17 residues. This chain's CDR3 is CASSLRRTGFAGNTIYF. The CDR3 coding sequence is TGTGCCAGCAGCTTACGGCGGACAGGTTTCGCTGGAAACACCATATATTTT.

J is TRBJ1-5 and V is TRBV6-1; D not certain. The CDR3 has 13 amino acids. The germline CDR1 and CDR2 sequences are MNHNS and SASEGT. V dropped 1 base and J dropped 7 bases, with 8 bases sitting between them. CDR3 sequence reads: CASSEVREQPQHF. The CDR3 DNA is TGTGCCAGCAGTGAAGTGAGGGAACAGCCCCAGCATTTT.

The rearrangement uses TRBV19 and TRBJ2-7; no definite D call. The CDR3 loop spans 13 amino acids. Germline assignment: CDR1 LNHDA and CDR2 SQIVND (reference sequence). Between the trimmed V and J ends, which lost 6 bases and 2 bases, there was a span of 11 bases. The CDR3 sequence: CASRRDTTYEQYF. In DNA, the CDR3 is TGTGCCAGTAGACGTGACACCACCTACGAGCAGTACTTC.

Worth noting for this clone: Other DNA variants within this sample encode the same CDR3. In DNA form, the CDR3 reads TGTGCCAGCAGCTTAGTTCCTAGCGGGAGCACAGATACGCAGTATTTT. As protein: CASSLVPSGSTDTQYF. The gene calls are TRBV7-2 and TRBJ2-3; 8 bases line up with TRBD2. This CDR3 contains 16 residues. The V gene end was trimmed by 1 base and the J gene end by 0 bases; junction bases not matched to a gene: 3. Germline V gene lookup returns CDR1 SGHTA and CDR2 FQGNSA.

The chain has TRBV19 and TRBJ2-7; TRBD1 matches 10 bases. Losses at the gene ends were 8 bases for V and 4 bases for J; bases not matched to a gene: 8. The CDR3 length is 14 residues. The germline V gene encodes CDR1 LNHDA and CDR2 SQIVND (reference sequence). CDR3 nucleotides: TGTGCCAGTCGTCCCGGGACAGGGGAATACGAGCAGTACTTC. Translated: CASRPGTGEYEQYF.

In this sample, this clone turned up once. The rearrangement links TRBV27 to TRBJ2-1; weak D call: TRBD2 (5 bases). V gave up 8 bases and J gave up 7 bases, with 18 bases separating them. Per germline, CDR1 MNHEY and CDR2 SMNVEV (reference sequence). The CDR3 runs 14 residues. Here the CDR3 DNA reads TGTGCCAGCGGGTTACTAGAGAGGCTGAATGAGCAGTTCTTC. Encoded protein: CASGLLERLNEQFF.

This chain connects TRBV7-3 to TRBJ2-1; 16 bases align to TRBD2. This CDR3 is 18 amino acids long. The germline gives CDR1 SGHTA, CDR2 FQGTGA. V shed 5 bases and J 1 base; nucleotides not matched to a gene: 5. The CDR3 protein is CASSPGTSGRASYNEQFF. Here the CDR3 DNA reads TGTGCCAGCAGCCCAGGGACTAGCGGGAGGGCTTCCTACAATGAGCAGTTCTTC.

CDR3 amino acids: CASSPLAGGQGEQFF. The CDR3 DNA follows: TGTGCCAGCAGTCCTCTAGCGGGAGGGCAGGGTGAGCAGTTCTTC. This chain joins TRBV27 and TRBJ2-1; 12 bases fit TRBD2. With V trimmed by 5 bases and J by 9 bases, 8 bases remained unmatched. The CDR3 has 15 residues. Per germline, CDR1 MNHEY and CDR2 SMNVEV (reference sequence).